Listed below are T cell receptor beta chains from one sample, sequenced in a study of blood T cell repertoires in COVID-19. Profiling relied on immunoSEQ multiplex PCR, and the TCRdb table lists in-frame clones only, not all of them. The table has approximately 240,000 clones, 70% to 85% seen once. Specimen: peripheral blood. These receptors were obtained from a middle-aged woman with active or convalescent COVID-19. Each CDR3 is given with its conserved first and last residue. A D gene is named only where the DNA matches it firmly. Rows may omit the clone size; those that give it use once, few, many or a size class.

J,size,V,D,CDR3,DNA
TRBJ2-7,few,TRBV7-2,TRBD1,CASSSTTGGYEQYF,TGTGCCAGCAGCTCAACGACAGGGGGATACGAGCAGTACTTC
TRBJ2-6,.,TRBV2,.,CASIGGTGANVLTF,TGTGCCAGCATTGGGGGGACTGGGGCCAACGTCCTGACTTTC
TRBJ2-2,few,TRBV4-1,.,CASSQDWGEGNTGELFF,TGCGCCAGCAGCCAAGATTGGGGGGAAGGGAACACCGGGGAGCTGTTTTTT
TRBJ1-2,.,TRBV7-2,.,CASSLTGYGYTF,TGTGCCAGCAGCTTAACAGGGTATGGCTACACCTTC
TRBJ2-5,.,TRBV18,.,CASSPSTGSLGETQYF,TGTGCCAGCTCACCCTCGACTGGGAGCCTCGGAGAGACCCAGTACTTC
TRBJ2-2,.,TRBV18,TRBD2,CATYEGLAGMNTGELFF,TGTGCCACCTACGAAGGGCTAGCGGGTATGAACACCGGGGAGCTGTTTTTT
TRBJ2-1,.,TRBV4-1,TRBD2,CASSAHQTSGLTAYNEQFF,TGCGCCAGCAGTGCCCACCAGACTAGCGGACTCACGGCCTACAATGAGCAGTTCTTC
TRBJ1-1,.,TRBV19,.,CASRESGRRSEAFF,TGTGCCAGTAGAGAATCGGGGAGACGAAGTGAAGCTTTCTTT
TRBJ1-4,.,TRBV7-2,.,CASSLVGAGKLFF,TGTGCCAGCAGCTTAGTGGGGGCGGGAAAACTGTTTTTT
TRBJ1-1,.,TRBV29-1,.,CSVTGPNTEAFF,TGCAGCGTAACAGGTCCGAACACTGAAGCTTTCTTT
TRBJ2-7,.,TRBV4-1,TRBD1,CASSRTGGIEQYF,TGCGCCAGCAGCCGTACAGGGGGCATCGAGCAGTACTTC
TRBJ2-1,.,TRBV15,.,CATTQGQGPYNEQFF,TGTGCCACCACCCAGGGGCAGGGCCCCTACAATGAGCAGTTCTTC
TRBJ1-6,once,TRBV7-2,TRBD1,CASSFWTGEPPLHF,TGTGCCAGCAGCTTCTGGACAGGGGAACCACCCCTCCACTTT
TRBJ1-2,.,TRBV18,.,CASSLSRDPNYGYTF,TGTGCCAGCTCACTGTCCAGGGATCCTAACTATGGCTACACCTTC
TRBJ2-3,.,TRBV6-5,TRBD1,CASSYAGTGGPDTQYF,TGTGCCAGCAGTTATGCCGGGACAGGGGGCCCAGATACGCAGTATTTT
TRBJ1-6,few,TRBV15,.,CATSREKNRDINSPLHF,TGTGCCACCAGCAGAGAGAAGAACCGGGACATCAATTCACCCCTCCACTTT
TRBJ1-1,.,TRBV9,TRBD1,CASSPGTGYTEAFF,TGTGCCAGCAGCCCCGGGACAGGGTACACTGAAGCTTTCTTT
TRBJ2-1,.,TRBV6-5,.,CASRRVGNEQFF,TGTGCCAGCAGGAGGGTCGGGAATGAGCAGTTCTTC
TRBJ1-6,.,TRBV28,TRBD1,CASSPGQGNNSPLHF,TGTGCCAGCAGCCCCGGACAGGGCAATAATTCACCCCTCCACTTT
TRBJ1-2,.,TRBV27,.,CASSLIGGNGYTF,TGTGCCAGCAGTTTAATCGGGGGGAATGGCTACACCTTC
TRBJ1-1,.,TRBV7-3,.,CASSGRGGDEAFF,TGTGCCAGCAGCGGTAGGGGCGGGGACGAAGCTTTCTTT
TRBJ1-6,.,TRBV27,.,CASSLRFSYNSPLHF,TGTGCCAGCAGTTTACGGTTCTCCTATAATTCACCCCTCCACTTT
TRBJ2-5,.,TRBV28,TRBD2,CASTLGAGEETQYF,TGTGCCAGCACCTTGGGAGCGGGAGAAGAGACCCAGTACTTC
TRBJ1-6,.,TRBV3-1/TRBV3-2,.,CASSQDAGSRSPLHF,TGTGCCAGCAGCCAAGATGCCGGGAGCCGTTCACCCCTCCACTTT
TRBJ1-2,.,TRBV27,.,CASSYREKGGYTF,TGTGCCAGCAGCTACAGGGAGAAGGGTGGCTACACCTTC
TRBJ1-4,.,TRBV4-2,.,CASSLSGGEGEKLFF,TGTGCCAGCAGCCTCTCCGGGGGGGAGGGTGAAAAACTGTTTTTT
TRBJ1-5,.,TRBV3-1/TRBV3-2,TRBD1,CASSPRDRGGSNQPQHF,TGTGCCAGCAGCCCCCGGGACAGGGGAGGTAGCAATCAGCCCCAGCATTTT
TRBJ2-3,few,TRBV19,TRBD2,CASPLAGTDTQYF,TGTGCCAGCCCGCTAGCGGGCACAGATACGCAGTATTTT
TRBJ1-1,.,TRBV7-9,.,CASSFTDSYTEAFF,TGTGCCAGCAGCTTTACCGACTCTTACACTGAAGCTTTCTTT
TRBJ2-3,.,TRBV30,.,CAWMGATDTQYF,TGTGCCTGGATGGGGGCCACTGATACGCAGTATTTT
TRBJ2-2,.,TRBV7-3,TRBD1,CASSSDRGHTGELFF,TGTGCCAGCAGCTCGGACAGGGGACACACCGGGGAGCTGTTTTTT
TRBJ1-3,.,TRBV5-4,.,CASSLWTASGNTIYF,TGTGCCAGCAGCTTGTGGACAGCCTCTGGAAACACCATATATTTT
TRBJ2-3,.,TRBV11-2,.,CASSPVLGGTDTQYF,TGTGCCAGCAGCCCTGTACTCGGGGGCACAGATACGCAGTATTTT
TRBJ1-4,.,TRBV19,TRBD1,CASSIVAGQGNEKLFF,TGTGCCAGTAGTATCGTCGCAGGACAGGGTAATGAAAAACTGTTTTTT
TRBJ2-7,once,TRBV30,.,CAWSVKSEQYF,TGTGCCTGGAGCGTCAAGAGCGAGCAGTACTTC
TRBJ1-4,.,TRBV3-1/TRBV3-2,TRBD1,CASSPSDRDNEKLFF,TGTGCCAGCAGCCCTTCGGACAGGGACAATGAAAAACTGTTTTTT
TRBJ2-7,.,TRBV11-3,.,CASSRTIGGEQYF,TGTGCCAGCAGCCGAACCATAGGGGGCGAGCAGTACTTC
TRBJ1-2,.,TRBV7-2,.,CASSLELATRYGYTF,TGTGCCAGCAGCTTAGAACTGGCGACTAGGTACGGCTACACCTTC
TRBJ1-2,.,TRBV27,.,CASSPPGSRSYTF,TGTGCCAGCAGTCCCCCGGGATCAAGAAGCTACACCTTC
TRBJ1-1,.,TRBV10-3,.,CAISELGGTEAFF,TGTGCCATCAGTGAATTGGGGGGGACTGAAGCTTTCTTT
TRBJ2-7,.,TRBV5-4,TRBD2,CASRRGSGNYEQYF,TGTGCCAGCAGGCGCGGTAGCGGGAACTACGAGCAGTACTTC
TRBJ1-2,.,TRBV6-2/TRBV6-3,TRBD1,CASSYSRDSQTYGYTF,TGTGCCAGCAGTTACTCTCGGGACAGCCAAACCTATGGCTACACCTTC
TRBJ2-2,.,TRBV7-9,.,CASSLVFSAGELFF,TGTGCCAGCAGCTTAGTGTTTAGCGCCGGGGAGCTGTTTTTT
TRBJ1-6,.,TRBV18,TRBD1,CASSEMRTGHNSPLHF,TGTGCCAGCTCAGAGATGAGGACAGGGCATAATTCACCCCTCCACTTT
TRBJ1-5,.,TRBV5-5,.,CASSLTTPIANQPQHF,TGTGCCAGCAGCTTGACGACACCAATCGCCAATCAGCCCCAGCATTTT
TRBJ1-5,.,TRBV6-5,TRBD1,CATIGTGFGQPQHF,TGTGCCACTATCGGGACAGGGTTCGGTCAGCCCCAGCATTTT
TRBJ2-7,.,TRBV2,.,CASREQGSYEQYF,TGTGCCAGCAGGGAACAGGGTAGCTACGAGCAGTACTTC
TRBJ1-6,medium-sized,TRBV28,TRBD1,CASRHSGTGFSGSPLHF,TGTGCCAGCAGACACTCCGGGACAGGCTTTTCGGGGTCACCCCTCCACTTT
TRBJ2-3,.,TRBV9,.,CASSATHRLRDTQYF,TGTGCCAGCAGCGCCACCCATCGTTTGAGAGATACGCAGTATTTT
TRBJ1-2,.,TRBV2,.,CASSEGRAYGYTF,TGTGCCAGCAGTGAGGGCAGGGCCTATGGCTACACCTTC
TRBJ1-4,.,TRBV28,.,CASRQTRTGKNEKLFF,TGTGCCAGCAGGCAGACCCGGACGGGAAAAAATGAAAAACTGTTTTTT
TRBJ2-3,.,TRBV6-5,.,CASSPGTGVTDTQYF,TGTGCCAGCAGTCCCGGGACGGGGGTCACAGATACGCAGTATTTT
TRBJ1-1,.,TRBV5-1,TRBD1,CASSPRQGSITEAFF,TGCGCCAGCAGCCCTCGACAGGGATCGATCACTGAAGCTTTCTTT